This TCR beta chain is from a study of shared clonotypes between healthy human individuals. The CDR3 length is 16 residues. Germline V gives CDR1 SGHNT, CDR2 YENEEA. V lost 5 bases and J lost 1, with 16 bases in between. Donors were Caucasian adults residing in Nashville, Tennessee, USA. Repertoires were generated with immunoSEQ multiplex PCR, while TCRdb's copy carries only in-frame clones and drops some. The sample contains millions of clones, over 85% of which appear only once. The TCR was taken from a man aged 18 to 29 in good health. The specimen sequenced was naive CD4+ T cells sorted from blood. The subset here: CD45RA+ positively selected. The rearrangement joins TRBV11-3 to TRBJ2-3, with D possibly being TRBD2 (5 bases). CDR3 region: CASSRRGTGGTDTQYF. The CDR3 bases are TGTGCCAGCAGCCGACGGGGAACTGGGGGCACAGATACGCAGTATTTT. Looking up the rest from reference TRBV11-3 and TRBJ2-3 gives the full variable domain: EAGVVQSPRYKIIEKKQPVAFWCNPISGHNTLYWYLQNLGQGPELLIRYENEEAVDDSQLPKDRFSAERLKGVDSTLKIQPAELGDSAVYLCASSRRGTGGTDTQYFGPGTRLTVL.